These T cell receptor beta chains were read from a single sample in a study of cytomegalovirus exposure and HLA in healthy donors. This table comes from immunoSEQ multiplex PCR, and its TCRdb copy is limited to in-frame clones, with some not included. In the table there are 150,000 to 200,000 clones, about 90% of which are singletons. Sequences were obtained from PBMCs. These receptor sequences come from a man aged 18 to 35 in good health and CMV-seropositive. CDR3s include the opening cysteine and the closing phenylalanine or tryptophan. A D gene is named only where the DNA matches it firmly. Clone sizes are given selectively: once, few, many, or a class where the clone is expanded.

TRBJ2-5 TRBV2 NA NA CASSEQGSGTQYF TGTGCCAGCAGTGAACAGGGGAGCGGGACCCAGTACTTC
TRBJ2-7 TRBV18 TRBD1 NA CASSPGQGFFYEQYF TGTGCCAGCTCCCCGGGACAGGGGTTCTTCTACGAGCAGTACTTC
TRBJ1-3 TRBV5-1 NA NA CASSSGMFTGNTIYF TGCGCCAGCAGCTCGGGTATGTTCACTGGAAACACCATATATTTT
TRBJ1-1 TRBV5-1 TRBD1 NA CASSWGQGNTEAFF TGCGCCAGCAGCTGGGGACAGGGAAACACTGAAGCTTTCTTT
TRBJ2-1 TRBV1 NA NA CTSSQLGTGLPTGWGNEQFF TGCACCAGCAGCCAACTCGGGACAGGACTACCAACCGGGTGGGGGAATGAGCAGTTCTTC
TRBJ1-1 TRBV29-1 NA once CSVEAGVLNTEAFF TGCAGCGTTGAGGCGGGAGTTCTGAACACTGAAGCTTTCTTT
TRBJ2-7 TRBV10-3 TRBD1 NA CAISEATGGTSYF TGTGCCATCAGTGAAGCTACAGGGGGCACGTCGTACTTC
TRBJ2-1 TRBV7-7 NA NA CASSLGWSNEQFF TGTGCTAGCAGCCTAGGGTGGAGCAATGAGCAGTTCTTC
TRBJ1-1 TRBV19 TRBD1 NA CASGLTGFTEAFF TGTGCCAGTGGCCTGACAGGGTTCACTGAAGCTTTCTTT
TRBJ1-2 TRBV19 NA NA CASIATTNYGYTF TGTGCCAGTATAGCAACCACTAACTATGGCTACACCTTC
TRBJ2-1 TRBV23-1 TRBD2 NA CASRALAGGPPYNEQFF TGCGCCAGCAGGGCTCTAGCGGGAGGGCCTCCGTACAATGAGCAGTTCTTC
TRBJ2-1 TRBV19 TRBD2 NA CASSIGGRGNNEQFF TGTGCCAGTAGTATAGGTGGGAGGGGAAACAATGAGCAGTTCTTC
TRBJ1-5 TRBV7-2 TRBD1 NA CASSTNRGLQPQHF TGTGCCAGCAGCACAAACAGGGGACTGCAGCCCCAGCATTTT
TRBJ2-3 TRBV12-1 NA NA CASSFAGVITDTQYF TGTGCCAGCAGCTTTGCGGGAGTGATCACAGATACGCAGTATTTT
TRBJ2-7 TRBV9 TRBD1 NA CASSNFLRGRSEQYF TGTGCCAGCAGCAATTTTCTCAGGGGGCGCAGCGAGCAGTACTTC
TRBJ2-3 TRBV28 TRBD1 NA CASSSQGQGGDTQYF TGTGCCAGCAGTTCTCAGGGACAGGGGGGAGATACGCAGTATTTT
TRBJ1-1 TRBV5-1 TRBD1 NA CASSPSGTDLEAFF TGCGCCAGCAGCCCCTCCGGGACAGACTTAGAAGCTTTCTTT
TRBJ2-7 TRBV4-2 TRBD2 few CASSLGLAGVEFEQYF TGTGCCAGCAGCCTGGGACTAGCGGGAGTGGAGTTCGAGCAGTACTTC
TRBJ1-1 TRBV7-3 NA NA CASSLIQSTEAFF TGTGCCAGCAGCTTAATACAGAGCACTGAAGCTTTCTTT
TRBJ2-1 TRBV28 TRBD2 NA CASSPTSGGSYNEQFF TGTGCCAGCAGTCCTACTAGCGGGGGCTCCTACAATGAGCAGTTCTTC
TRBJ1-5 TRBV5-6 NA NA CASSLGQGGNQPQHF TGTGCCAGCAGCTTGGGGCAGGGCGGCAATCAGCCCCAGCATTTT
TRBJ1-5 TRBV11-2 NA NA CASSRHAVGQPQHF TGTGCCAGCAGCCGGCACGCTGTGGGCCAGCCCCAGCATTTT
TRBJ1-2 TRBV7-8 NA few CASSHTGYYGYTF TGTGCCAGCAGCCATACAGGGTACTATGGCTACACCTTC
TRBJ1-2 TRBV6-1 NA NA CASSDWGDYGYTF TGTGCCAGCAGTGATTGGGGAGACTATGGCTACACCTTC
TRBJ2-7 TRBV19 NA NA CASSMGLLPGNHEQYF TGTGCCAGTAGTATGGGTTTATTGCCAGGGAACCACGAGCAGTACTTC
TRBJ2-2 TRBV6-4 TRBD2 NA CASSLAGNTGELFF TGTGCCAGCAGTCTAGCGGGGAACACCGGGGAGCTGTTTTTT
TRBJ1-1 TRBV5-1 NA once CASSLLGVNTEAFF TGCGCCAGCAGCTTGCTAGGGGTGAACACTGAAGCTTTCTTT
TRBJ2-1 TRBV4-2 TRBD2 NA CASSSQGEGYNEQFF TGTGCCAGCAGCTCTCAAGGGGAGGGTTACAATGAGCAGTTCTTC
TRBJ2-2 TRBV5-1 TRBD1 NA CASSLVGGGGELFF TGCGCCAGCAGCTTGGTAGGGGGCGGCGGGGAGCTGTTTTTT
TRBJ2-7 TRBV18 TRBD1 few CASSPGTGGLYEQYF TGTGCCAGCTCACCTGGGACAGGGGGCTTGTACGAGCAGTACTTC
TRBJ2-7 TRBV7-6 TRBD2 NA CASSLGHRTSGRADTTYEQYF TGTGCCAGCAGCTTAGGCCATAGAACTAGCGGGAGGGCAGATACGACCTACGAGCAGTACTTC
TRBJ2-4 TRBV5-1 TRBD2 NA CASSITGLAGANIQYF TGCGCCAGCAGCATTACGGGACTAGCGGGAGCAAACATTCAGTACTTC
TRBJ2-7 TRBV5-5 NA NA CASSWGVGYEQYF TGTGCCAGCAGCTGGGGGGTGGGCTACGAGCAGTACTTC
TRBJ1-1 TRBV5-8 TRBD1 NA CASSLRDRGLNTEAFF TGTGCCAGCAGCTTGCGGGACAGAGGTCTGAACACTGAAGCTTTCTTT
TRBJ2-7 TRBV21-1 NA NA CASRSDSPRPGSYEQYF TGTGCCAGCAGGTCCGACTCCCCCCGTCCTGGCTCCTACGAGCAGTACTTC
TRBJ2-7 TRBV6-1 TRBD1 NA CASRVGDRGHEQYF TGTGCCAGCAGGGTGGGAGACAGGGGGCACGAGCAGTACTTC
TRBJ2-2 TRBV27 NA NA CASSFANGELFF TGTGCCAGCAGTTTTGCTAACGGGGAGCTGTTTTTT
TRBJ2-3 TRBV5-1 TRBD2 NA CASKKSGSFTDTQYF TGCGCCAGCAAGAAAAGCGGGAGTTTTACAGATACGCAGTATTTT
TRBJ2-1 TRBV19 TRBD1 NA CASSIDRVRNEQFF TGTGCCAGTAGTATTGACAGGGTACGCAATGAGCAGTTCTTC
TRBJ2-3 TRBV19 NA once CASSDDTTSTDTQYF TGTGCCAGTAGCGACGACACAACTAGCACAGATACGCAGTATTTT
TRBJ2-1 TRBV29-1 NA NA CSVPVGGYPYNEQFF TGCAGCGTCCCAGTGGGGGGATATCCCTACAATGAGCAGTTCTTC
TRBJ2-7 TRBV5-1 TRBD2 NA CASSLAYVKTSGSGYEQYF TGCGCCAGCAGCTTGGCCTACGTGAAGACTAGCGGGTCCGGTTACGAGCAGTACTTC
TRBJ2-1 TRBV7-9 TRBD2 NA CASSLVAGGGNEQFF TGTGCCAGCAGCTTAGTGGCGGGAGGTGGCAATGAGCAGTTCTTC
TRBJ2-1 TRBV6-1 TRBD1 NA CASSEAWDSINEQFF TGTGCCAGCAGTGAAGCGTGGGACAGCATTAATGAGCAGTTCTTC
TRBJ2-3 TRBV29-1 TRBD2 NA CSVEDLTSGSVADTQYF TGCAGCGTTGAAGATCTCACTAGCGGGAGTGTTGCAGATACGCAGTATTTT
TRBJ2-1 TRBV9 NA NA CASSVAGLYNEQFF TGTGCCAGCAGCGTAGCTGGGCTTTACAATGAGCAGTTCTTC
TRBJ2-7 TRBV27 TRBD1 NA CASSRQGGYEQYF TGTGCCAGCAGTCGACAGGGCGGCTACGAGCAGTACTTC
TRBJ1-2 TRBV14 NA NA CASSQESRSGGYTF TGTGCCAGCAGCCAAGAGTCCAGGTCGGGGGGCTACACCTTC
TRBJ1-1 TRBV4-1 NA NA CASSQGRGEAFF TGCGCCAGCAGCCAAGGGAGGGGAGAAGCTTTCTTT
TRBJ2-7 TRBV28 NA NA CASSTAGYEQYF TGTGCCAGCAGCACAGCAGGGTACGAGCAGTACTTC
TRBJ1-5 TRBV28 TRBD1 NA CASTLGQGWDQPQHF TGTGCCAGCACCCTAGGACAGGGATGGGATCAGCCCCAGCATTTT
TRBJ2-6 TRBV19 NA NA CASSTTGSGANVLTF TGTGCCAGTAGTACAACAGGGTCTGGGGCCAACGTCCTGACTTTC